The clone carrying this TCR beta chain appeared a single time. Its antigen remains unknown. At one boundary the junction diverges from the germline segment, which might be a read error. A modified ARM-PCR protocol with three rounds of nested PCR amplified TCRbeta. One entry per CDR3 protein results from TCRdb running MiXCR on the multiplex PCR reads. In the table there are roughly 200,000 distinct CDR3 sequences, around 71% of which are singletons. RNA was extracted from bulk tissue without any cell sorting. Germline lookup yields CDR1 DFQATT and CDR2 SNEGSKA (reference sequence). The CDR3 covers 15 residues. These data come from a study of tumor and adjacent non-tumor tissue in lung cancer. About the research overall: There were 11 to 13 adenocarcinoma, 2 squamous cell carcinoma and 1 small cell lung cancer cases. Overall study findings and caveats: TCR diversity was significantly greater in tumor than normal lung tissue.

The chain has TRBV20-1 and TRBJ1-5; maybe TRBD1 (5 bases). The specimen sequenced was lung tumor tissue. The TCR was taken from a man aged 60-69 years with non-small cell lung cancer. CDR3 sequence reads: CSAKGTGVYNQPQQF. The CDR3 nucleotides read TGCAGTGCAAAAGGGACGGGTGTCTACAATCAACCCCAGCAGTTT.